Each of the 19 T cell receptor beta chains below was sequenced from the same sample in a study of cytomegalovirus exposure and HLA in healthy donors. Primers included in the PCR were 60 Vbeta and 13 Jbeta primers. Repertoires were generated with immunoSEQ multiplex PCR, while TCRdb's copy carries only in-frame clones and drops some. The profile shows about 180,000 clones, roughly 80% of them singletons. Sequences were obtained from PBMCs. These receptor sequences come from a man aged 55 to 70 in good health and CMV-seronegative.

This clone has more than one count but fewer than ten. This chain uses TRBV4-3 with TRBJ2-5, with D possibly TRBD1 on 6 matching bases. V was shortened by 2 bases and J by 5 bases, with 15 bases between the two germline ends. The CDR3 consists of 15 residues. Germline V gives CDR1 LGHNA, CDR2 YSLEER. CDR3 bases: TGCGCCAGCAGCCAATCTACTGGGGGCGGGGAGACCCAGTACTTC. This sequence encodes CASSQSTGGGETQYF.

Note on this clone: Within the sample, other DNA sequences also encode this same CDR3. V usage is TRBV14 and J usage is TRBJ1-1, with unresolved D. The V end was cut by 4 bases, the J end by 0 bases, with 12 bases between. This CDR3 is 15 amino acids long. Per the germline V gene, CDR1 is SGHDN and CDR2 is FVKESK. In DNA, the CDR3 is TGTGCCAGCAGCCTTCGGACTGGGATGAACACTGAAGCTTTCTTT. Amino acids: CASSLRTGMNTEAFF.

This chain joins TRBV2 and TRBJ1-1; 7 positions agree with TRBD1. Germline V lookup: CDR1 SNHLY, CDR2 FYNNEI. The CDR3 length is 15 residues. The trim removed 2 bases at V and 4 bases at J, leaving 7 bases unmatched. This CDR3 reads CASSERQGGSTEAFF. The DNA for the CDR3 is TGTGCCAGCAGTGAAAGGCAGGGGGGTAGCACTGAAGCTTTCTTT.

V gene TRBV19 combines with J gene TRBJ1-4, with D hard to call. This CDR3 region has 14 residues. The V and J ends lost 8 bases and 7 bases respectively, with 17 bases between them. Germline V gene data show CDR1 as LNHDA and CDR2 as SQIVND (reference sequence). The DNA for the CDR3 is TGTGCCAGTTCCCTCTGGCCACGGGTTGAAAAACTGTTTTTT. It specifies CASSLWPRVEKLFF.

The chain joins TRBV5-8 to TRBJ2-2, with D uncertain. The CDR3 runs 12 residues. Trimming left V 4 bases short and J 3 bases short, with 4 bases between. Germline CDR1 and CDR2: SGHTS and YDEGEE. The CDR3 DNA sequence: TGTGCCAGCAGCCGGTACACCGGGGAGCTGTTTTTT. Protein sequence: CASSRYTGELFF.

The chain recombines TRBV7-9 with TRBJ1-4; D call uncertain. V lost 5 bases to trimming and J lost 8 bases, with 9 bases between them. The CDR3 is made up of 12 amino acids. Germline V lookup: CDR1 SEHNR, CDR2 FQNEAQ (reference sequence). In nucleotides, the CDR3 is TGTGCCAGCAGCCAACTAGGGGAAAAACTGTTTTTT. Its translation: CASSQLGEKLFF.

CDR3 in DNA: TGTGCCAGCAGTTACTCGGAAGGGACAGACAATTCACCCCTCCACTTT. Its protein product is CASSYSEGTDNSPLHF. V gene TRBV6-5 combines with J gene TRBJ1-6, with 7 bases aligning to TRBD1. The trim removed 0 bases at V and 7 bases at J, leaving 6 bases unmatched. Germline CDR1 and CDR2: MNHEY and SVGAGI. The CDR3 consists of 16 residues.

This clone has a single count. The chain is built from TRBV11-2 and TRBJ2-1; no firm D call. The V end was cut by 4 bases, the J end by 4 bases, with 5 bases between. The CDR3 length is 12 residues. Germline-derived CDR1 and CDR2 are SGHAT and FQNNGV. The CDR3 reads CASSSLYNEQFF. CDR3 in DNA: TGTGCCAGCAGCTCCCTTTACAATGAGCAGTTCTTC.

The gene calls are TRBV5-1 and TRBJ2-3; unclear D gene. V was trimmed by 4 bases and J by 1 base, leaving 13 bases between them. This CDR3 has 15 amino acids. Germline CDR1 and CDR2: SGHRS and YFSETQ. CDR3 sequence reads: CASSLSTGGTDTQYF. The CDR3, as DNA: TGCGCCAGCAGCCTCTCGACGGGTGGCACAGATACGCAGTATTTT.

In its sample, this clone was seen a few times. J is TRBJ1-2 and V is TRBV27, with D possibly matching TRBD1 (5 bases). Germline CDR1 reads MNHEY; CDR2 reads SMNVEV (reference sequence). V was pared by 7 bases and J by 7 bases, with 19 bases between. CDR3 length equals 14 residues. CDR3 bases: TGTGCCAGCACCCAGGCATGGGGGGTGGGTGGCTACACCTTC. Protein sequence: CASTQAWGVGGYTF.

The CDR3 protein is CASSPGQVLRETQYF. In nucleotides, the CDR3 is TGTGCCAGTAGTCCGGGACAGGTCCTAAGAGAGACCCAGTACTTC. The rearrangement joins TRBV19 to TRBJ2-5; 8 bases agree with TRBD1. The CDR3 contains 15 residues. The germline V gene has CDR1 LNHDA and CDR2 SQIVND (reference sequence). The junction had 9 bases not matched to a gene; V was cut back by 5 bases and J by 4 bases.

Only one count was recorded for this clone. The chain is built from TRBV27 and TRBJ2-2; D ambiguous. CDR1 MNHEY and CDR2 SMNVEV come from the germline V gene (reference sequence). The V gene lost 7 bases and the J gene lost 3 bases, with 12 bases spanning the gap. The CDR3 contains 14 residues. The CDR3 DNA reads as TGTGCCAGCACCACTACACGGGACACCGGGGAGCTGTTTTTT. It codes for CASTTTRDTGELFF.

In its sample, this clone was seen once. J is TRBJ2-1 and V is TRBV2, with 13 bases lining up with TRBD2. V was pared by 2 bases and J by 1 base, with 11 bases of the junction left unmatched. Germline V gene lookup returns CDR1 SNHLY and CDR2 FYNNEI. This CDR3 spans 20 amino acids. Written as DNA, the CDR3 is TGTGCCAGCAGTGAACCCAGGACTAGCGGGGGTGTGATATCCTACAATGAGCAGTTCTTC. It translates to CASSEPRTSGGVISYNEQFF. Combining the CDR3 with reference TRBV2 and TRBJ2-1 gives the whole variable domain EPEVTQTPSHQVTQMGQEVILRCVPISNHLYFYWYRQILGQKVEFLVSFYNNEISEKSEIFDDQFSVERPDGSNFTLKIRSTKLEDSAMYFCASSEPRTSGGVISYNEQFFGPGTRLTVL.

The V gene is TRBV5-1, the J gene TRBJ2-2; TRBD2 might be the D (5 bases). The ends were cut back, 0 bases at V and 3 bases at J, with 12 bases in the middle. Looked up from germline, CDR1 is SGHRS and CDR2 is YFSETQ. This CDR3 comprises 16 residues. CDR3 region: CASSLVRGRHTGELFF. As DNA, the CDR3 is TGCGCCAGCAGCTTGGTCCGGGGTCGGCACACCGGGGAGCTGTTTTTT.

This clone showed up just once. CDR3 protein: CASSDSGTRTDTQYF. CDR3 bases: TGTGCCAGCAGCGACTCCGGGACTAGAACAGATACGCAGTATTTT. V usage is TRBV9 and J usage is TRBJ2-3, with TRBD2 identical over 8 bases. This CDR3 is 15 amino acids long. Per germline, CDR1 SGDLS and CDR2 YYNGEE. J lost 3 bases, V lost 3 bases, and 6 bases had no gene match.

The gene calls are TRBV4-2 and TRBJ2-5; 15 bases map to TRBD2. Per the germline V gene, CDR1 is LGHNA and CDR2 is YNFKEQ. J gave up 2 bases and V 0 bases, and 7 bases lay outside the gene matches. The CDR3 covers 19 residues. The DNA for the CDR3 is TGTGCCAGCAGCCAAGAATTAGGACTAGCGGGAGGGACTCAAGAGACCCAGTACTTC. It specifies CASSQELGLAGGTQETQYF.

The chain employs TRBV11-2 and TRBJ1-6, with D unclear. Germline V lookup: CDR1 SGHAT, CDR2 FQNNGV. The CDR3 consists of 14 residues. Deletions cut 5 bases from V and 8 bases from J, with 13 bases between. CDR3 coding DNA: TGTGCCAGCAGCCCGAGTGGTAGAGATTCACCCCTCCACTTT. Encoded protein: CASSPSGRDSPLHF.

The chain carries TRBV2 and TRBJ1-1; the D gene is possibly TRBD1 (6 bases). Germline CDR1 SNHLY, CDR2 FYNNEI. Trimming left V 5 bases short and J 3 bases short, with 10 bases between. The CDR3 length is 13 residues. CDR3 loop: CASSKDRDTEAFF. The CDR3 DNA reads as TGTGCCAGCAGTAAGGACAGAGACACTGAAGCTTTCTTT.

The V call is TRBV19, the J call TRBJ2-3; 13 bases map to TRBD2. The CDR3 spans 18 residues. Unmatched junction bases numbered 7, after V lost 4 bases and J lost 0 bases. Looked up from germline, CDR1 is LNHDA and CDR2 is SQIVND (reference sequence). CDR3 sequence (DNA): TGTGCCAGTAGTAGGACTAGCGGGGGAACGTCTAGCACAGATACGCAGTATTTT. Protein sequence: CASSRTSGGTSSTDTQYF. The full variable domain, completed using reference TRBV19 and TRBJ2-3, is DGGITQSPKYLFRKEGQNVTLSCEQNLNHDAMYWYRQDPGQGLRLIYYSQIVNDFQKGDIAEGYSVSREKKESFPLTVTSAQKNPTAFYLCASSRTSGGTSSTDTQYFGPGTRLTVL.